Detailed here is one T cell receptor beta chain. Its antigen is not identified. The CDR3 totals 17 residues. J lost 3 bases, V lost 0 bases, and 10 bases had no gene match. CDR1 is LGHNA, CDR2 YSLEER, per germline. Donors in the study were healthy people who gave bone marrow. The data derive from a study of cytomegalovirus exposure and HLA in healthy donors. Study observations and caveats: In a later analysis, productive TCRs from donors in an Asian-associated ancestry cluster reportedly carried fewer N-insertions than the cohort mean.

Primers: 60 Vbeta forward and 13 Jbeta reverse. The table came from immunoSEQ multiplex PCR; TCRdb's copy has only in-frame clones and leaves some out. The repertoire includes some 79,000 clones, around three fifths of them detected once, and roughly 15% sits in the top ten. This receptor was identified in a woman aged 40-49 years in good health and CMV-seropositive. The sample taken for sequencing was PBMCs. This chain joins TRBV4-3 and TRBJ2-7; 8 positions match TRBD2. CDR3 loop: CASSQDTGGDRHYEQYF. Here the CDR3 DNA reads TGCGCCAGCAGCCAAGATACCGGGGGGGATAGGCACTACGAGCAGTACTTC.